This T cell receptor beta chain was obtained from a study of T cell responses to AZD1222 COVID-19 vaccine. In the study overall: Samples with a second dose at about 4 or about 12 weeks were pooled together. The study's findings and limits: The donor group comprised mostly white British people and more females; the analysis possibly underestimated clonal diversity. CD4 TCRs associated with vaccination spanned spike, dominating at 160-218 and 743-854. Only a handful of AZD1222 recipients, several in all, had baseline seropositivity.

Repertoires were generated with immunoSEQ multiplex PCR, while TCRdb's copy carries only in-frame clones and drops some. The sample has around 66,000 clones, over 75% seen once. Germline V gives CDR1 SGHNT, CDR2 YYREEE (reference sequence). This CDR3 is built from 15 residues. V dropped 4 bases and J dropped 1 base, with 11 bases sitting between them. In the case of this clone: Its antigen remains unknown.

V usage is TRBV5-4 and J usage is TRBJ2-2, with a possible D match to TRBD1 (6 bases). This sample comprised peripheral blood, obtained on day 0 of AZD1222 vaccination. The TCR originated in an adult in good health. Here the CDR3 DNA reads TGTGCCAGCAGCCCGGACAGCAAGAACACCGGGGAGCTGTTTTTT. This codes for CASSPDSKNTGELFF.